This T cell receptor (beta chain) was sequenced during a study of graft-versus-host responses after intestinal transplantation. Overall study results and limits: Some GvH clones appeared in ileal mucosa or blood before recipient bone marrow. Researchers found peak circulating GvH clone levels linked to early post-transplant HvG declines.

Method: immunoSEQ multiplex PCR; TCRdb's copy keeps in-frame clones and lacks some. The sample yields roughly 19,000 clones, just under 95% seen once. After removal of 4 bases from V and 5 bases from J, the junction contained 11 bases not matched to a gene. Looked up from germline, CDR1 is KGHSH and CDR2 is LQKENI. The CDR3 sequence is 17 residues long. With regard to this clone: Its antigen is currently unknown.

The genes are TRBV18 and TRBJ2-3, with 11 bases that match TRBD2. Sequenced here: PBMCs, sampled 23 days after intestinal transplant. The TCR comes from a human patient who received an intestinal transplant, so some T cells may come from the graft donor. The CDR3 region has the DNA TGTGCCAGCTCACGTAGCGGGAGGGCCAATACGGAAGATACGCAGTATTTT. Encoded protein: CASSRSGRANTEDTQYF.